Included here is one TCR beta chain sequence, with context. Germline assignment: CDR1 MNHNY and CDR2 SVGAGI (reference sequence). The V segment lost 4 bases and the J segment 2 bases; nucleotides outside the gene matches: 8. The CDR3 extends over 16 amino acids. Time point indicated: baseline, week 1 (first vaccination visit). Treatment given: pre-vaccination baseline after standard-of-care therapy. Using immunoSEQ multiplex PCR, the repertoire was profiled, and TCRdb retains in-frame clones only, with some absent. The sample has about 16,000 clones, approximately 80% seen once. The record originates from a study of a mutant IDH1 vaccine in newly diagnosed glioma.

Specimen: PBMCs, collected from a glioma patient treated with radiotherapy, temozolomide or both. This rearrangement joins TRBV6-6 to TRBJ1-5; 7 nucleotides match TRBD1. This sequence originates from a middle-aged man with glioma. The CDR3 sequence: CASSSTQGQGNQPQHF. CDR3 sequence (DNA): TGTGCCAGCAGTTCCACGCAAGGACAGGGCAATCAGCCCCAGCATTTT.